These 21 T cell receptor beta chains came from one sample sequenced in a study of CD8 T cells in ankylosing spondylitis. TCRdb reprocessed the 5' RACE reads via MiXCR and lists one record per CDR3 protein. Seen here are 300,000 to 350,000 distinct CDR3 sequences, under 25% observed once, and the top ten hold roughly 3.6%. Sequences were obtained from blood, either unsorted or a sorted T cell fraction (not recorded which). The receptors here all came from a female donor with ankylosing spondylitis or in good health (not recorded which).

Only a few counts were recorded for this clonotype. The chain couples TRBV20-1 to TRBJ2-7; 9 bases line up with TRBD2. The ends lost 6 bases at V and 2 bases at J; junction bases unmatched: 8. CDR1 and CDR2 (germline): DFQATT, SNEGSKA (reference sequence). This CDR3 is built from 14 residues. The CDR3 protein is CSASTSGYTYEQYF. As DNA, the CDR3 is TGCAGTGCGTCAACTAGCGGGTATACCTACGAGCAGTACTTC.

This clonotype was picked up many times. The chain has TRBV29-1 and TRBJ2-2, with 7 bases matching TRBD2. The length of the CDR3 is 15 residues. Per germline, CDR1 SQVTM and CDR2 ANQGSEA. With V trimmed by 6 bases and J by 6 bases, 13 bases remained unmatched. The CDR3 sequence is CSVERGGHPAGELFF. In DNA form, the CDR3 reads TGCAGCGTAGAGCGGGGAGGGCACCCTGCCGGGGAGCTGTTTTTT.

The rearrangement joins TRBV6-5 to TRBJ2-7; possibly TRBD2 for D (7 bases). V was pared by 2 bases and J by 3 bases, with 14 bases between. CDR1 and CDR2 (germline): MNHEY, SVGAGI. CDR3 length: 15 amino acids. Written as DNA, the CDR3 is TGTGCCAGCAGTTACAGCAGAGGGGGGGGCTACGAGCAGTACTTC. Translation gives CASSYSRGGGYEQYF.

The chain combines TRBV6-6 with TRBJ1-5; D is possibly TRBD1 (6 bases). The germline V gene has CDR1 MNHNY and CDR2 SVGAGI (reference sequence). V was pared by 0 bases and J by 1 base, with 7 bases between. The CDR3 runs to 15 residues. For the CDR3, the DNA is TGTGCCAGCAGTTACTCAGGGGGGAGCAATCAGCCCCAGCATTTT. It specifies CASSYSGGSNQPQHF.

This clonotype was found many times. The CDR3 nucleotides read TGCAGTGCTAGGCCCGGGGGGAAAGGCTACACCTTC. Amino acid sequence: CSARPGGKGYTF. The genes are TRBV20-1 and TRBJ1-2; TRBD1 is a possible D gene (5 bases). This CDR3 comprises 12 residues. From germline, CDR1 is DFQATT and CDR2 SNEGSKA (reference sequence). Trimming stripped 3 bases from V and 8 bases from J, with 13 bases between.

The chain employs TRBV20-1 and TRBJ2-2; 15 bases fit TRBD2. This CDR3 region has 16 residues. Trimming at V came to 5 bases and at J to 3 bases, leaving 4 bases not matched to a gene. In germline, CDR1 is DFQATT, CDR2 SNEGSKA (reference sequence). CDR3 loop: CSAAGLAGGDTGELFF. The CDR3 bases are TGCAGTGCTGCCGGACTAGCGGGAGGGGACACCGGGGAGCTGTTTTTT.

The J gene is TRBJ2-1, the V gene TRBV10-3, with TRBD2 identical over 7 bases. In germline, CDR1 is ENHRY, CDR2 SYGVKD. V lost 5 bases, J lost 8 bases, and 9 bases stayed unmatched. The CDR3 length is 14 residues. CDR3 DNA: TGTGCCATCAGTTTCGGGTCACGGGGGGATGAGCAGTTCTTC. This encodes CAISFGSRGDEQFF.

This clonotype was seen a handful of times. The CDR3 here is CSARVQSSYEQYF. The DNA for the CDR3 is TGCAGTGCTAGAGTCCAGAGCTCCTACGAGCAGTACTTC. The chain uses TRBV20-1 and TRBJ2-7, with no clear D. This CDR3 has 13 amino acids. Germline CDR1 is DFQATT and CDR2 is SNEGSKA (reference sequence). Trimming took off 1 base at V and 0 bases at J, with 7 bases between the two ends.

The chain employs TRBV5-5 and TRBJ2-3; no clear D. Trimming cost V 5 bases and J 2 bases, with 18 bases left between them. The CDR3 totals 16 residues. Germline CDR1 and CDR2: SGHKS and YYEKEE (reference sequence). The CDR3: CASRAREETHTDTQYF. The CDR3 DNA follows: TGTGCCAGCAGGGCCCGTGAGGAGACCCACACAGATACGCAGTATTTT.

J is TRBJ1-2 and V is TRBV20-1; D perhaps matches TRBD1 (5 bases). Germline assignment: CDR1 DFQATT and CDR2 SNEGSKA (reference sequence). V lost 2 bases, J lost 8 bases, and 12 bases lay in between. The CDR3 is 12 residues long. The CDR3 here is CSARPRVGGYTF. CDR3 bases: TGCAGTGCTAGACCCAGGGTGGGAGGCTACACCTTC.

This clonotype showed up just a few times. The chain's CDR3 is CASSDGTADTQYF. CDR3 nucleotides: TGTGCCAGCAGCGACGGGACCGCCGATACGCAGTATTTT. The genes are TRBV7-3 and TRBJ2-3; D could derive from TRBD1 or TRBD2 (5 bases each). Germline V gene data show CDR1 as SGHTA and CDR2 as FQGTGA. This CDR3 has 13 amino acids. V lost 5 bases and J 6 bases, leaving 12 bases between the germline ends.

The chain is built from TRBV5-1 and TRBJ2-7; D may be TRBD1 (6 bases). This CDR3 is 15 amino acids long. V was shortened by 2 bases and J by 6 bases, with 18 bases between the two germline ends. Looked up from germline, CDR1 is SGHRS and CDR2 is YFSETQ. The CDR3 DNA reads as TGCGCCAGCAGCTTCGTGGGCAGGGGAGTAGGCGAGCAGTACTTC. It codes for CASSFVGRGVGEQYF.

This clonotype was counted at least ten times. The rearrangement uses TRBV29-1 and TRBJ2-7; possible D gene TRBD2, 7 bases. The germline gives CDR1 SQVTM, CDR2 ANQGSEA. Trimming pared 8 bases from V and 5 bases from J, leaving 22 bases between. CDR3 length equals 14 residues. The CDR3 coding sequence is TGCAGCACGGCGAGGGGGGGTTCGTTCGACGAGCAGTACTTC. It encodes CSTARGGSFDEQYF.

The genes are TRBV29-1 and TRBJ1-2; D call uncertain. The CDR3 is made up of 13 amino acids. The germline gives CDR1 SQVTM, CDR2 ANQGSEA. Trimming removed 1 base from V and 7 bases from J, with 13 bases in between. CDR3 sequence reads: CSVEGMARVGYTF. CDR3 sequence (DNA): TGCAGCGTTGAAGGCATGGCACGGGTTGGCTACACCTTC.

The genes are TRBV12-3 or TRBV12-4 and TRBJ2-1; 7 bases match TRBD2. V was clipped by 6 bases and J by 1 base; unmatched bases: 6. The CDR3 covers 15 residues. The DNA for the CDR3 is TGTGCCAGCAGCTCTAGCGGATATTCCTACAATGAGCAGTTCTTC. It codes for CASSSSGYSYNEQFF.

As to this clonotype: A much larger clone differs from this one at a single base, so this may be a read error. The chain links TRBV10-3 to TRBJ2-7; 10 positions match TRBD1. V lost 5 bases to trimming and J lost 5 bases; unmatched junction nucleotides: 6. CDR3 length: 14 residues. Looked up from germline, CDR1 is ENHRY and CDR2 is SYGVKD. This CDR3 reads CAISRDRGEDEQYF. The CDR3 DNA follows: TGTGCCATCAGTAGGGACAGGGGCGAGGACGAGCAGTACTTC.

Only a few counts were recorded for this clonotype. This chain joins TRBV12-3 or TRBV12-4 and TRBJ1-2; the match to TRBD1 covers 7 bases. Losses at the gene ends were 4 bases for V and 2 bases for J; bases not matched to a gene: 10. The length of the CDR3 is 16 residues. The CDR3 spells CASSSFLGQLNYGYTF. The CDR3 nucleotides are TGTGCCAGCAGTTCCTTTTTGGGACAGCTAAACTATGGCTACACCTTC.

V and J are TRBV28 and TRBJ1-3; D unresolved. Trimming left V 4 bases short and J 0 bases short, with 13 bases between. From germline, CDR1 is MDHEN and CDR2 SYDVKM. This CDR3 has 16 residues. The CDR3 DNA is TGTGCCAGCAGTTCTCAGGAACGTTACTCTGGAAACACCATATATTTT. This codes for CASSSQERYSGNTIYF.

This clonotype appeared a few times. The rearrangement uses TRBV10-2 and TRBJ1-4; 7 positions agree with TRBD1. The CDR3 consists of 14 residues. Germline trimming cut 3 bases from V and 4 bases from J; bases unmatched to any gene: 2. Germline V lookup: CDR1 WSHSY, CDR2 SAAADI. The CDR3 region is CASSDPGGNEKLFF. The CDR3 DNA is TGCGCCAGCAGTGATCCAGGGGGTAATGAAAAACTGTTTTTT.

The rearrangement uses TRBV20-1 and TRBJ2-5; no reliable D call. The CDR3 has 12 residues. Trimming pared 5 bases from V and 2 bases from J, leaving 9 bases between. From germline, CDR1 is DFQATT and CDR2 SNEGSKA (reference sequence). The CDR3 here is CSAQTAQETQYF. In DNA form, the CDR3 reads TGCAGTGCTCAAACAGCACAAGAGACCCAGTACTTC.

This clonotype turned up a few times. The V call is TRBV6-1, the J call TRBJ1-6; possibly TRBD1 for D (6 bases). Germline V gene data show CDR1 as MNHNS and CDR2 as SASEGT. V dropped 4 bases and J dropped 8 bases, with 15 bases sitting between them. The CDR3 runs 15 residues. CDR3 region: CASSGGGGQDSPLHF. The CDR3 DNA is TGTGCCAGCAGTGGAGGGGGAGGACAAGATTCACCCCTCCACTTT.